The 5 T cell receptor beta chains given below trace back to one sample, sequenced in a study of cytomegalovirus exposure and HLA in healthy donors. Vbeta (60) and Jbeta (13) primers were used in the PCR. Sequencing was performed with immunoSEQ multiplex PCR; in TCRdb, only in-frame clones are kept and a portion is missing. The sample has about 41,000 clones; the top ten hold 6.2%. The sample taken for sequencing was PBMCs. The receptors come from a man aged 25 to 45 in good health and CMV-seronegative.

The CDR3 sequence is CASTLSGVGAGELFF. In nucleotides, the CDR3 is TGTGCCAGTACCCTATCGGGGGTAGGTGCCGGGGAGCTGTTTTTT. This chain joins TRBV19 and TRBJ2-2, with D possibly TRBD2 on 6 matching bases. V lost 7 bases and J lost 6, with 18 bases in between. The length of the CDR3 is 15 residues. Germline V gene sequence: CDR1 LNHDA, CDR2 SQIVND (reference sequence).

The DNA of the CDR3 is TGTGCTAGTGCCTCGGACGGCGGGGCCTACGAGCAGTACTTC. This gives the protein CASASDGGAYEQYF. The chain recombines TRBV12-5 with TRBJ2-7, with D perhaps matching TRBD2 (6 bases). The CDR3 contains 14 residues. V was trimmed by 7 bases and J by 2 bases, leaving 15 bases between them. Germline CDR1 LGHNT, CDR2 FRNRAP.

The chain combines TRBV6-5 with TRBJ1-6; 7 bases are shared with TRBD1. Germline CDR1 is MNHEY and CDR2 is SVGAGI. Unmatched junction bases numbered 4, after V lost 6 bases and J lost 5 bases. This CDR3 comprises 14 residues. This chain's CDR3 is CASRPGTDNSPLHF. CDR3 DNA sequence: TGTGCCAGCAGACCCGGGACAGATAATTCACCCCTCCACTTT.

The rearrangement uses TRBV11-2 and TRBJ1-4, with TRBD1 matching over 8 bases. The length of the CDR3 is 15 residues. The germline V gene encodes CDR1 SGHAT and CDR2 FQNNGV. J gave up 3 bases and V 5 bases, and 5 bases lay outside the gene matches. The CDR3 region is CASSRRQGSNEKLFF. CDR3 DNA sequence: TGTGCCAGCAGCCGACGACAGGGGTCTAATGAAAAACTGTTTTTT. Filled out from reference TRBV11-2 and TRBJ1-4, the complete variable domain reads EAGVAQSPRYKIIEKRQSVAFWCNPISGHATLYWYQQILGQGPKLLIQFQNNGVVDDSQLPKDRFSAERLKGVDSTLKIQPAKLEDSAVYLCASSRRQGSNEKLFFGSGTQLSVL.

This rearrangement joins TRBV5-4 to TRBJ2-7; possible D gene TRBD2, 6 bases. Trimming pared 7 bases from V and 1 base from J, leaving 21 bases between. The CDR3 runs 16 residues. The germline CDR1 and CDR2 sequences are SGHNT and YYREEE (reference sequence). The CDR3 protein is CASGLSGGAVSYEQYF. The DNA of the CDR3 is TGTGCCAGCGGACTCTCGGGCGGGGCAGTTTCCTACGAGCAGTACTTC.